The next 22 T cell receptor beta chains were all read from a single sample in a study of response to subunit inactivated influenza vaccine (dated by TCRdb to 2017 to 2018). Libraries were constructed by RT-PCR. Sequencer: Illumina HiSeq 2500. TCRdb cleaned the public reads at Q25 with fastp, built clones with MiXCR and kept in-frame beta chains. CDR3 protein duplicates are merged, each entry listing the most common genes and DNA. The sample has over 650,000 distinct CDR3 sequences on record, about 18% of them singletons. The top ten clones comprise roughly 11% of the sample. The source was PBMCs from blood, collected around 5 days after vaccination. The receptor source for this set is a man in his fifties or sixties who received an inactivated influenza vaccine. Donor details come from another sample of the same person, matched by shared clones.

This chain joins TRBV9 and TRBJ2-2, with 9 bases identical to TRBD2. J gave up 2 bases and V 6 bases, and 2 bases lay outside the gene matches. Germline assignment: CDR1 SGDLS and CDR2 YYNGEE. The CDR3 is 14 amino acids. The CDR3 bases are TGTGCCAGCACGGGGACTAGCAACACCGGGGAGCTGTTTTTT. Its protein product is CASTGTSNTGELFF.

The genes are TRBV28 and TRBJ2-7, with 12 bases identical to TRBD2. The CDR3 is made up of 18 amino acids. Germline V gene sequence: CDR1 MDHEN, CDR2 SYDVKM. The V segment lost 7 bases and the J segment 2 bases; nucleotides outside the gene matches: 15. This chain's CDR3 is CASTGTSGHIARPYEQYF. The CDR3 DNA reads as TGTGCCAGCACAGGGACTAGCGGGCACATCGCTCGCCCCTACGAGCAGTACTTC.

The chain's CDR3 is CASREGSGQSYEQYF. The CDR3 bases are TGCGCCAGCAGAGAAGGATCGGGACAATCCTACGAGCAGTACTTC. The chain uses TRBV5-1 and TRBJ2-7; weak D call: TRBD1 (6 bases). CDR1 is SGHRS and CDR2 is YFSETQ in the germline V gene. The ends were cut back, 5 bases at V and 1 base at J, with 16 bases in the middle. This CDR3 has 15 residues. The whole variable domain, filled in from reference TRBV5-1 and TRBJ2-7, reads KAGVTQTPRYLIKTRGQQVTLSCSPISGHRSVSWYQQTPGQGLQFLFEYFSETQRNKGNFPGRFSGRQFSNSRSEMNVSTLELGDSALYLCASREGSGQSYEQYFGPGTRLTVT.

The gene calls are TRBV20-1 and TRBJ1-4, with a tentative D call TRBD1 (5 bases). V was trimmed by 6 bases and J by 5 bases, leaving 13 bases between them. The CDR3 totals 13 residues. CDR1 is DFQATT, CDR2 SNEGSKA, per germline (reference sequence). The CDR3 loop reads CSARWDWNEKLFF. CDR3 DNA: TGCAGTGCAAGGTGGGACTGGAATGAAAAACTGTTTTTT.

The chain links TRBV27 to TRBJ1-5; 10 bases fit TRBD1. The CDR3 contains 16 residues. V was pared by 8 bases and J by 0 bases, with 7 bases of the junction left unmatched. Germline V gene data show CDR1 as MNHEY and CDR2 as SMNVEV (reference sequence). This chain's CDR3 is CASRQGAFYSNQPQHF. In DNA, the CDR3 is TGTGCCAGCCGACAGGGGGCGTTTTATAGCAATCAGCCCCAGCATTTT.

The chain combines TRBV10-3 with TRBJ1-3; D is ambiguous. Germline V gene data show CDR1 as ENHRY and CDR2 as SYGVKD. This CDR3 comprises 11 residues. Trimming took off 3 bases at V and 7 bases at J, with 4 bases between the two ends. The CDR3 coding sequence is TGTGCCATCAGTGATCTGAACACCATATATTTT. Translation gives CAISDLNTIYF.

This clonotype was counted between two and nine times. This chain uses TRBV15 with TRBJ2-5; 13 nucleotides agree with TRBD2. CDR1 LNHNV and CDR2 YYDKDF come from the germline V gene (reference sequence). V shed 3 bases and J 1 base; nucleotides not matched to a gene: 8. This CDR3 spans 18 amino acids. The CDR3 nucleotides are TGTGCCACCAGCAGGTTAGGGGGACTAGCGGGATTCCAAGAGACCCAGTACTTC. This sequence encodes CATSRLGGLAGFQETQYF.

In this sample, this clonotype turned up many times. This chain links TRBV7-8 with TRBJ2-3; D is uncertain. CDR3 length: 15 residues. V was shortened by 5 bases and J by 1 base, with 13 bases between the two germline ends. Germline V lookup: CDR1 SGHVS, CDR2 FQNEAQ. The CDR3 DNA is TGTGCCAGCAGCATGCACTACCTCCGCACAGATACGCAGTATTTT. Its translation: CASSMHYLRTDTQYF.

This clonotype was counted only a few times. The CDR3 here is CASQQFTGANVLTF. Written as DNA, the CDR3 is TGTGCCAGCCAACAGTTTACTGGGGCCAACGTCCTGACTTTC. The rearrangement uses TRBV6-2 or TRBV6-3 and TRBJ2-6; D gene unclear. Per germline, CDR1 MNHEY and CDR2 SVGEGT. Trimming shortened V by 8 bases and J by 2 bases, and 10 bases separated the two germline ends. CDR3 length: 14 amino acids.

The chain has TRBV30 and TRBJ2-3; D is perhaps TRBD2 (5 bases). The CDR3 has 13 amino acids. V lost 5 bases and J 4 bases, leaving 13 bases between the germline ends. The germline gives CDR1 GTSNPN, CDR2 SVGIG (reference sequence). The DNA for the CDR3 is TGTGCCTGGTCCGCGGGTGGCCCAGATACGCAGTATTTT. Translated: CAWSAGGPDTQYF.

V and J are TRBV6-2 or TRBV6-3 and TRBJ2-7; 12 bases align to TRBD2. Looked up from germline, CDR1 is MNHEY and CDR2 is SVGEGT. This CDR3 has 13 residues. After removal of 7 bases from V and 7 bases from J, the junction contained 5 bases not matched to a gene. The CDR3 here is CASKTSGGWEQYF. The CDR3 bases are TGTGCCAGCAAGACTAGCGGGGGCTGGGAGCAGTACTTC.

The chain carries TRBV29-1 and TRBJ2-2, with TRBD2 matching 14 bases. V lost 1 base and J lost 6; bases outside the gene matches: 10. CDR1 SQVTM and CDR2 ANQGSEA come from the germline V gene. The CDR3 length is 18 residues. As DNA, the CDR3 is TGCAGCGTTGAAGCCCCAGTGGGACTAGCGGGAGTGCCCGGGGAGCTGTTTTTT. It yields the protein CSVEAPVGLAGVPGELFF.

The chain links TRBV6-1 to TRBJ1-5, with D tentatively TRBD1 (5 bases). V dropped 6 bases and J dropped 0 bases, with 6 bases sitting between them. The CDR3 is 13 residues long. Germline values: CDR1 MNHNS, CDR2 SASEGT. CDR3 in DNA: TGTGCCAGCAGAGGGACTAGCAATCAGCCCCAGCATTTT. The encoded protein is CASRGTSNQPQHF.

The chain has TRBV12-3 or TRBV12-4 and TRBJ1-2; D gene uncertain. The CDR3 has 13 amino acids. Trimming cost V 2 bases and J 5 bases, with 9 bases left between them. The DNA of the CDR3 is TGTGCCAGCAGTTTAACCAATATATATGGCTACACCTTC. It yields the protein CASSLTNIYGYTF.

V gene TRBV11-2 combines with J gene TRBJ2-1; 11 positions match TRBD1. The germline V gene encodes CDR1 SGHAT and CDR2 FQNNGV. The CDR3 runs to 18 residues. Losses at the gene ends were 2 bases for V and 0 bases for J; bases not matched to a gene: 6. This CDR3 is CASSLTRGQGVSYNEQFF. The CDR3 nucleotides are TGTGCCAGCAGCTTAACCCGGGGACAGGGGGTCTCCTACAATGAGCAGTTCTTC.

The chain is built from TRBV2 and TRBJ2-7, with 13 bases lining up with TRBD2. From germline, CDR1 is SNHLY and CDR2 FYNNEI. V lost 4 bases, J lost 6 bases, and 6 bases stayed unmatched. CDR3 length equals 15 residues. The CDR3 is CASSARTSGSGEQYF. CDR3 in DNA: TGTGCCAGCAGTGCACGGACTAGCGGGAGTGGCGAGCAGTACTTC.

This clonotype has more than one count but fewer than ten. V gene TRBV20-1 combines with J gene TRBJ2-7; unclear D gene. CDR3 length: 12 amino acids. The germline V gene encodes CDR1 DFQATT and CDR2 SNEGSKA (reference sequence). Trimming stripped 6 bases from V and 1 base from J, with 10 bases between. The CDR3 spells CSANDGSYEQYF. The CDR3 DNA is TGCAGTGCAAACGACGGGTCCTACGAGCAGTACTTC.

The gene calls are TRBV2 and TRBJ2-1; perhaps TRBD2 as D (5 bases). The CDR3 length is 12 residues. Trimming shortened V by 4 bases and J by 7 bases, and 8 bases separated the two germline ends. Germline V gene sequence: CDR1 SNHLY, CDR2 FYNNEI. For the CDR3, the DNA is TGTGCCAGCAGTGGGGAGCGGAATGAGCAGTTCTTC. Protein sequence: CASSGERNEQFF.

This clonotype showed up many times. In DNA form, the CDR3 reads TGTGCCAGCAGTACCCTACAGGATAAGAACACTGAAGCTTTCTTT. Its translation is CASSTLQDKNTEAFF. J is TRBJ1-1 and V is TRBV6-2 or TRBV6-3; the D gene is possibly TRBD1 (5 bases). Germline CDR1 MNHEY, CDR2 SVGEGT. V lost 5 bases and J lost 1, with 14 bases in between. The CDR3 loop spans 15 amino acids.

The chain links TRBV7-2 to TRBJ1-2; the D gene is possibly TRBD1 (5 bases). Germline loops: CDR1 SGHTA, CDR2 FQGNSA. V dropped 0 bases and J dropped 4 bases, with 12 bases sitting between them. The CDR3 runs 15 residues. The CDR3 here is CASSLAPDTAYGYTF. The CDR3 DNA is TGTGCCAGCAGCTTAGCCCCGGACACCGCCTATGGCTACACCTTC. Together with reference TRBV7-2 and TRBJ1-2, the CDR3 gives the full variable domain: GAGVSQSPSNKVTEKGKDVELRCDPISGHTALYWYRQSLGQGLEFLIYFQGNSAPDKSGLPSDRFSAERTGGSVSTLTIQRTQQEDSAVYLCASSLAPDTAYGYTFGSGTRLTVV.

This clonotype came up a few times. The V and J genes are TRBV28 and TRBJ1-2; maybe TRBD1 (6 bases). The CDR3 length is 16 residues. Germline CDR1 and CDR2: MDHEN and SYDVKM. V was cut by 3 bases and J by 0 bases, with 14 bases left in between. CDR3 nucleotide sequence: TGTGCCAGCAGTTTGTTAAGGACAGCACCTAACTATGGCTACACCTTC. This encodes CASSLLRTAPNYGYTF.

The chain has TRBV5-6 and TRBJ2-7, with 7 bases aligning to TRBD2. Germline assignment: CDR1 SGHDT and CDR2 YYEEEE. J was trimmed by 5 bases and V by 1 base; bases with no gene match: 6. The CDR3 extends over 14 amino acids. The CDR3 sequence: CASSLLTSNHEQYF. The CDR3 nucleotides read TGTGCCAGCAGCTTGTTGACTAGCAACCACGAGCAGTACTTC.